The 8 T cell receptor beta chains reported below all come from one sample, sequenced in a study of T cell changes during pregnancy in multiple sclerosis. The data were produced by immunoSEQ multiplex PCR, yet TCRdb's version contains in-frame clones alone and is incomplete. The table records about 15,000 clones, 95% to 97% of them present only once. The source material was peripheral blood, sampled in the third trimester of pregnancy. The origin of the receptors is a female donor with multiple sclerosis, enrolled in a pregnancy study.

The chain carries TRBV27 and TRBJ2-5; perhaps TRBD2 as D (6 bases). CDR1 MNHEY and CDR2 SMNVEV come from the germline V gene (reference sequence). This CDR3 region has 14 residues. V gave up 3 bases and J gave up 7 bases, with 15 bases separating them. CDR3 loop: CASSFSDYRGTQYF. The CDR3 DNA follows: TGTGCCAGCAGTTTCTCGGACTATAGAGGGACCCAGTACTTC.

The CDR3 reads CASRFQGRDEQFF. CDR3 coding DNA: TGTGCCAGCAGATTCCAGGGCAGGGATGAGCAGTTCTTC. V usage is TRBV6-5 and J usage is TRBJ2-1; the D gene is possibly TRBD1 (5 bases). From germline, CDR1 is MNHEY and CDR2 SVGAGI. Deletions cut 6 bases from V and 8 bases from J, with 14 bases between. CDR3 length: 13 amino acids.

CDR3 loop: CASSPDTLNTEAFF. CDR3 nucleotide sequence: TGTGCCAGCTCACCGGACACCTTGAACACTGAAGCTTTCTTT. This chain joins TRBV18 and TRBJ1-1, with a tentative D call TRBD1 (5 bases). V lost 3 bases and J 0 bases, leaving 8 bases between the germline ends. Per germline, CDR1 KGHSH and CDR2 LQKENI. This CDR3 is 14 amino acids long.

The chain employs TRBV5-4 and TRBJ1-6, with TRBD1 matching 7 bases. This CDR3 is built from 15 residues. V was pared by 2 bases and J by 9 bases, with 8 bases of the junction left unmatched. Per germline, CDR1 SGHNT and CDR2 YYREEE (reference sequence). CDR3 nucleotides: TGTGCCAGCAGCTTACGACAGGGAAGTGGTTCACCCCTCCACTTT. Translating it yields CASSLRQGSGSPLHF.

CDR3 residues: CASSPGLNNEQFF. In DNA, the CDR3 is TGTGCCAGCAGCCCGGGACTAAACAATGAGCAGTTCTTC. The chain has TRBV7-6 and TRBJ2-1; 7 bases map to TRBD2. V shed 5 bases, J shed 5 bases, and the junction held 3 bases outside the gene matches. Germline assignment: CDR1 SGHVS and CDR2 FNYEAQ. The CDR3 length is 13 residues.

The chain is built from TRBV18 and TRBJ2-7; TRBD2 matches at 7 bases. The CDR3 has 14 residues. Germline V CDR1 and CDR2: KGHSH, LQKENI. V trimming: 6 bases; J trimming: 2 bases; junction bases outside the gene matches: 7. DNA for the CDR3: TGTGCCAGCTCCCGACTAGCAGAAGCCTACGAGCAGTACTTC. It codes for CASSRLAEAYEQYF.

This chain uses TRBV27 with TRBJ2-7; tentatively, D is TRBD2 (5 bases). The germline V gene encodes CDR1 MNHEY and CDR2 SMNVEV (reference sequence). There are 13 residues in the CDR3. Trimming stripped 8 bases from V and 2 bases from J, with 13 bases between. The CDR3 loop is CASGRGPTYEQYF. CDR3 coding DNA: TGTGCCAGCGGGAGAGGGCCTACCTACGAGCAGTACTTC.

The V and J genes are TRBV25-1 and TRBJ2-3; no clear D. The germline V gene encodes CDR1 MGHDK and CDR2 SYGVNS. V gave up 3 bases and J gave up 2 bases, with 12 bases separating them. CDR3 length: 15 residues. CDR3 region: CASSDTTRDTDTQYF. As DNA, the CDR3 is TGTGCCAGCAGTGATACTACGCGAGACACAGATACGCAGTATTTT.